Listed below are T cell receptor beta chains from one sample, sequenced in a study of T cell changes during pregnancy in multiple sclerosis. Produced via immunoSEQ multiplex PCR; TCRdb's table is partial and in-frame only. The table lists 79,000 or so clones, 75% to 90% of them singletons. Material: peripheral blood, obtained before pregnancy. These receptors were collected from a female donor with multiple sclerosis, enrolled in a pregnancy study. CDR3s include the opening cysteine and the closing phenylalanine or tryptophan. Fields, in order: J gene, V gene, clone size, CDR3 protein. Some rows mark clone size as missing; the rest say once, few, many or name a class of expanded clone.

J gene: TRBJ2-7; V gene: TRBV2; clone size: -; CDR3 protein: CASSEIHRGNYEQYF
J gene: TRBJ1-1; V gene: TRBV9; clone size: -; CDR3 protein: CASSGRDRVSGEAFF
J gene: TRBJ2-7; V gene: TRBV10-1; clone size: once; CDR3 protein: CASSEDGVPYEQYF
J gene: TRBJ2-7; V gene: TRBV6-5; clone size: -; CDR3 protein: CASSYEPGSYEQYF
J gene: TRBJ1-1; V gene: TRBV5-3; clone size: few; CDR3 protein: CARSGGGHPPNTEAFF
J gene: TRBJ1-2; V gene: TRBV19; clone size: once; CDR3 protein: CASSRDNNNYGYTF
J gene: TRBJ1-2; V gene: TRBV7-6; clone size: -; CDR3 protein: CASSLLIGGAVSGYTF
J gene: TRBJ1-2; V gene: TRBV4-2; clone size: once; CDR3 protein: CASSPLAEVLANYGYTF
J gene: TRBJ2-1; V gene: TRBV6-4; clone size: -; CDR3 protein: CASSDEQAPYSYNEQFF
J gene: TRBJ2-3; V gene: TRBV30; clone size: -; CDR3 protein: CAWSLLAGGQYF
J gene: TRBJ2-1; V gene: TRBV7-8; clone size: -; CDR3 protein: CASSPALGISGSSYNEQFF
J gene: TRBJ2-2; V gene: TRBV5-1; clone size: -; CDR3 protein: CASSLAWGGNTGELFF
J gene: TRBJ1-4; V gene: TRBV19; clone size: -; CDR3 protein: CASSSNEKLFF
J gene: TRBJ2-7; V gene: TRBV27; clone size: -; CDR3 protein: CASSLGVGTGFAF
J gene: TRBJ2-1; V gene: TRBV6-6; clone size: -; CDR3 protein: CASSGRRGSSYNEQFF
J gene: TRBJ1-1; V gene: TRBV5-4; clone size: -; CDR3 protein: CASSLALNTEAFF
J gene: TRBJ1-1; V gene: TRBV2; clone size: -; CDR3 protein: CASTGDYTEAFF
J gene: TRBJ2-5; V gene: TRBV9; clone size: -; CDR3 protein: CASSVSDSQETQYF
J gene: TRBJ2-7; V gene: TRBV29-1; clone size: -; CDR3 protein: CSVRLAGAHEQYF
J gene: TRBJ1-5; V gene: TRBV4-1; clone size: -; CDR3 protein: CASSQDKGNQPQHF
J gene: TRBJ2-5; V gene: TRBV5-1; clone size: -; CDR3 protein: CASSSETGGAETQYF
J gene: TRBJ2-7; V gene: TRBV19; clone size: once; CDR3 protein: CASSIFTGQTYEQYF
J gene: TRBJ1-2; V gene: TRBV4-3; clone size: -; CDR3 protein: CASSQEPSGAGYTF
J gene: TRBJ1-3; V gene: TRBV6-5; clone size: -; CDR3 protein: CASTRERLGGNTIYF
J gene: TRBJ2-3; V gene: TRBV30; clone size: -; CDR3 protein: CAWSVLLPTDTQYF
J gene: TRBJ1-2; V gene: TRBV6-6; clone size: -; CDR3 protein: CASSSWDRENYGYTF
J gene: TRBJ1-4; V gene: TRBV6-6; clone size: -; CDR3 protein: CASSEKGGGEKLFF
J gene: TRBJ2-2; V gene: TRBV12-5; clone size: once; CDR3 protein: CASGTIAGEYTGELFF
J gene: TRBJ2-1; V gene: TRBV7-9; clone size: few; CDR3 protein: CASSLSGGAVEQFF
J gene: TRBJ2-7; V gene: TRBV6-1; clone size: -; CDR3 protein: CASSEGSGSSYEQYF
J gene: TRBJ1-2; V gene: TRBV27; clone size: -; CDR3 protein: CASTGTALQGGYGYTF
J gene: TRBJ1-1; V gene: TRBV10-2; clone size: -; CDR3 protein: CASSELSGGGTEAFF
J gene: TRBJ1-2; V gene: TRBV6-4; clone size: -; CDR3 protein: CASSDTTRNYGYTF
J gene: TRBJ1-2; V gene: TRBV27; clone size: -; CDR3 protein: CASSPPSQAYGYTF
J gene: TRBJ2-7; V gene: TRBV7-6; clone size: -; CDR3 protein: CASSRGSGRSHYEQYF
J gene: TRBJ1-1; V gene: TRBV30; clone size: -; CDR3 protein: CASRASDTEAFF
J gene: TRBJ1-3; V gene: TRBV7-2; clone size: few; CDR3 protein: CASSSDGISGNTIYF
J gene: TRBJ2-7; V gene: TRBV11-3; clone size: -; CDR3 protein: CASSSPGTGFYEQYF
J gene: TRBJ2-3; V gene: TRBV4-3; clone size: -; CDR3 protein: CASSQVPVAGNADTQYF
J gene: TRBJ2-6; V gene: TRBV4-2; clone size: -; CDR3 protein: CASSQEGVDGSGANVLTF
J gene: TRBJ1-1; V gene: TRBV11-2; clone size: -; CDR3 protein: CASSLDPRENTEAFF
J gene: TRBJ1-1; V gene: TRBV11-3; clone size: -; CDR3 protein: CASSFTGKTEAFF
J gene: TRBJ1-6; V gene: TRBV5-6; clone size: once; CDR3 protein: CASSLPGQSNSPLHF
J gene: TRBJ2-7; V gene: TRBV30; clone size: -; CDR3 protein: CAWSGRTSGRALLEQYF
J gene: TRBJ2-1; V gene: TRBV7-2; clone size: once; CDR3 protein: CASSPVGSSGGAWEQFF